Listed below are T cell receptor beta chains from one sample, sequenced in a study of T cells after yellow fever vaccination. TCRdb reprocessed the 5' RACE reads with MiXCR, giving one entry per CDR3 protein. The sample comprises over 300,000 distinct CDR3 sequences, around 6.8% of which are singletons, and roughly 19% rests with the top ten. The sample in question was PBMCs, obtained 35 to 50 days after the first yellow fever vaccination. The source of these receptors is a man aged 18 to 30 who received the YFV17D yellow fever vaccine. Both conserved end residues are part of each CDR3. D genes are given only for firm matches. Only some rows state a clone size, as once, few, many or a class for expanded clones.

cdr3_nt | cdr3_aa | d_call | j_call | v_call | clone_size
TGTGCCAGCAGTCCTTCCGGATTTAGCAATCAGCCCCAGCATTTT | CASSPSGFSNQPQHF | - | TRBJ1-5 | TRBV12-3/TRBV12-4 | -
TGTGCCAGCAGCCCTAACCGGGACAGGGGGGGAAGCTACAATGAGCAGTTCTTC | CASSPNRDRGGSYNEQFF | TRBD1 | TRBJ2-1 | TRBV11-2 | -
TGTGCCAGCAGCTACCCTTCTGGAAACACCATATATTTT | CASSYPSGNTIYF | - | TRBJ1-3 | TRBV7-9 | -
TGCGCCAGCAGCCAAGAGAGGTCTGGGGCCAACGTCCTGACTTTC | CASSQERSGANVLTF | - | TRBJ2-6 | TRBV4-3 | -
TGTGCCAGCAGCTTAGCGGCAGGGGAAAACATTCAGTACTTC | CASSLAAGENIQYF | - | TRBJ2-4 | TRBV7-6 | many
TGTGCCAGCAGGTTTCTGGCCAGGGTTATATACGAGCAGTACTTC | CASRFLARVIYEQYF | - | TRBJ2-7 | TRBV27 | many
TGTGCCATCAGTGTGGAGGTTCAAGAGACCCAGTACTTC | CAISVEVQETQYF | - | TRBJ2-5 | TRBV10-3 | -
TGCGCCAGCAGCCAAGACGTCGGGTCCTACGAGCAGTACTTC | CASSQDVGSYEQYF | - | TRBJ2-7 | TRBV4-3 | many
TGTGCCAGCTCACCGACAACCGGCCTGAGAGAGACCCAGTACTTC | CASSPTTGLRETQYF | - | TRBJ2-5 | TRBV18 | few
TGTGCCTGGAGTAGGGAAATGGAGAAAGAGACCCAGTACTTC | CAWSREMEKETQYF | - | TRBJ2-5 | TRBV30 | few
TGTGCCAGCAGTGCACGGGGAAGTCGCGAGCAGTACTTC | CASSARGSREQYF | - | TRBJ2-7 | TRBV21-1 | few
TGTGCCAGCGGCAGGGACAGACTCACCGGGGAGCTGTTTTTT | CASGRDRLTGELFF | TRBD1 | TRBJ2-2 | TRBV6-1 | -
TGTGCCAGCAGTTTAGGAGCGGGGGGGCGTGAGCAGTTCTTC | CASSLGAGGREQFF | TRBD2 | TRBJ2-1 | TRBV28 | many
TGTGCCATCAGCGCACAGGGAGGGCGGGAGACCCTGTACTTC | CAISAQGGRETLYF | - | TRBJ2-5 | TRBV10-3 | -
TGTGCCAGCTCACCACCCCGACTAGGACGCACAGATACGCAGTATTTT | CASSPPRLGRTDTQYF | - | TRBJ2-3 | TRBV18 | few